This T cell receptor (beta chain) stems from a study of preoperative IRX-2 immunotherapy in early breast cancer. The CDR3 is 16 amino acids. Germline CDR1 and CDR2: SGHNT and YENEEA. Trimming at V came to 0 bases and at J to 6 bases, leaving 7 bases not matched to a gene. Some clones are missing from TCRdb's copy, which holds only in-frame ones; the method was immunoSEQ multiplex PCR. This table has about 29,000 clones, 90% appearing once. This sample's treatment: preoperative locoregional IRX-2 cytokine immunotherapy. Samples came from a phase Ib trial of preoperative locoregional IRX-2 cytokine immunotherapy.

This material was acquired from a patient treated with IRX-2 immunotherapy. This clonotype originated in a human donor with breast cancer. The chain links TRBV11-3 to TRBJ2-1; 8 positions agree with TRBD1. The CDR3 sequence: CASSLDSWTGSNEQFF. DNA of the CDR3: TGTGCCAGCAGCTTAGATTCTTGGACAGGGTCCAATGAGCAGTTCTTC.